This TCR beta chain was sequenced during a study of blood T cell repertoires in COVID-19. Original methodology: Amplified reference gene primers provided the basis for estimating nucleated cell counts. Libraries were prepared by immunoSEQ multiplex PCR; TCRdb keeps only in-frame clonotypes and omits some of them. That table gives V, J and clone size, and the DNA gave D and trimming. This sample yields 310,000 or so clones, of which about nine tenths are seen a single time; around 8.9% belongs to the top ten. The age range of participants was 18 to 89 years, with residence in about 25 US areas. Trimming removed 0 bases from V and 6 bases from J, with 15 bases in between. The CDR3 sequence is 16 residues long. Germline-derived CDR1 and CDR2 are MNHNS and SASEGT.

V is TRBV6-1 and J is TRBJ2-1, with D possibly matching TRBD2 (5 bases). The origin of this receptor is a woman under 30 who had recovered from COVID-19. What was sequenced was PBMCs or T cells enriched from blood (not recorded which). The CDR3 DNA follows: TGTGCCAGCAGTGAAGCGCGGGCTAGTAGAATCAATGAGCAGTTCTTC. Its translation is CASSEARASRINEQFF.